These 29 T cell receptor beta chains were all obtained from the same sample, sequenced in a study of control samples from healthy donors and cancer patients. The data were produced by immunoSEQ multiplex PCR, yet TCRdb's version contains in-frame clones alone and is incomplete. The data hold approximately 82,000 clones, with about 89% observed a single time. Material for sequencing was blood. The receptors originated from a man aged 45-65 years in good health.

This clone was seen only a few times. V usage is TRBV5-5 and J usage is TRBJ2-7; 8 bases align to TRBD2. Germline trimming cut 2 bases from V and 7 bases from J; bases unmatched to any gene: 8. From germline, CDR1 is SGHKS and CDR2 YYEKEE (reference sequence). The CDR3 contains 14 residues. Here the CDR3 DNA reads TGTGCCAGCAGCTTCTTAGCGGGATTAGAGGAGCAGTACTTC. It yields the protein CASSFLAGLEEQYF.

This clone was seen more than once but under ten times. This chain joins TRBV11-2 and TRBJ1-3; D is unresolved. Per germline, CDR1 SGHAT and CDR2 FQNNGV. The CDR3 runs 13 residues. Trimming cost V 0 bases and J 8 bases, with 8 bases left between them. Here the CDR3 DNA reads TGTGCCAGCAGCTTAGATCGAGTAGACACCATATATTTT. This codes for CASSLDRVDTIYF.

The rearrangement joins TRBV7-2 to TRBJ2-3; 11 bases agree with TRBD2. Germline CDR1 reads SGHTA; CDR2 reads FQGNSA. CDR3 size: 17 residues. V lost 5 bases and J lost 2; bases outside the gene matches: 9. DNA for the CDR3: TGTGCCAGCAGCGCGCCCCTGACTAGCGGGATCACAGATACGCAGTATTTT. Translated: CASSAPLTSGITDTQYF.

The chain joins TRBV12-3 or TRBV12-4 to TRBJ1-6; D not certain. The CDR3 contains 12 residues. The V and J ends lost 2 bases and 14 bases respectively, with 10 bases between them. The CDR3 DNA follows: TGTGCCAGCAGTTTATCCTCACTAGCCCTCCACTTT. It encodes CASSLSSLALHF.

The chain combines TRBV28 with TRBJ2-5; 7 positions agree with TRBD1. CDR3 size: 14 residues. The J segment lost 5 bases and the V segment lost 4 bases, leaving 7 bases of the junction unmatched. Looked up from germline, CDR1 is MDHEN and CDR2 is SYDVKM. CDR3 DNA: TGTGCCAGCAGTTCAGGGGGTAAACGGGAGACCCAGTACTTC. This gives the protein CASSSGGKRETQYF. Full variable domain (outside the CDR3, taken from reference TRBV28 and TRBJ2-5): DVKVTQSSRYLVKRTGEKVFLECVQDMDHENMFWYRQDPGLGLRLIYFSYDVKMKEKGDIPEGYSVSREKKERFSLILESASTNQTSMYLCASSSGGKRETQYFGPGTRLLVL.

This clone was counted between two and nine times. This chain connects TRBV24-1 to TRBJ1-2; D might be TRBD1 (6 bases). The length of the CDR3 is 15 residues. CDR1 and CDR2 from the germline V gene are KGHDR and SFDVKD. V was shortened by 6 bases and J by 2 bases, with 15 bases between the two germline ends. The CDR3 nucleotides read TGTGCCACCAGTCCCTCGGGGGGCCGGAACTATGGCTACACCTTC. Its translation: CATSPSGGRNYGYTF.

This clone was seen more than once but under ten times. This sequence joins TRBV24-1 and TRBJ2-1; 7 bases line up with TRBD2. Germline lookup yields CDR1 KGHDR and CDR2 SFDVKD. V shed 3 bases, J shed 1 base, and the junction held 5 bases outside the gene matches. This CDR3 contains 16 residues. The CDR3 coding sequence is TGTGCCACCAGTGATATGGGGAGGGGATCCTACAATGAGCAGTTCTTC. It specifies CATSDMGRGSYNEQFF.

This chain links TRBV7-3 with TRBJ2-1; 11 nucleotides match TRBD2. Germline V gives CDR1 SGHTA, CDR2 FQGTGA. J gave up 4 bases and V 4 bases, and 6 bases lay outside the gene matches. The CDR3 extends over 16 amino acids. CDR3: CASSYSGLAEYNEQFF. In DNA, the CDR3 is TGTGCCAGCAGCTACTCGGGACTAGCGGAATACAATGAGCAGTTCTTC.

V is TRBV9 and J is TRBJ2-4; D not certain. CDR1 is SGDLS, CDR2 YYNGEE, per germline. The CDR3 has 14 amino acids. Trimming removed 3 bases from V and 6 bases from J, with 13 bases in between. CDR3 protein: CASSADLGGNIQYF. The CDR3 DNA reads TGTGCCAGCAGCGCCGACTTAGGCGGAAACATTCAGTACTTC.

The rearrangement joins TRBV24-1 to TRBJ2-2; TRBD1 or TRBD2 may be the D gene (5 bases each). The CDR3 runs to 15 residues. From germline, CDR1 is KGHDR and CDR2 SFDVKD. V gave up 9 bases and J gave up 4 bases, with 17 bases separating them. The CDR3 sequence is CATPGPPRGTGELFF. The DNA for the CDR3 is TGTGCCACCCCGGGACCCCCCCGGGGCACCGGGGAGCTGTTTTTT.

This clone appeared once. This chain links TRBV7-8 with TRBJ1-2; 11 bases map to TRBD1. This CDR3 contains 13 residues. Germline V gene sequence: CDR1 SGHVS, CDR2 FQNEAQ. V dropped 4 bases and J dropped 8; count of bases not matched to a gene: 3. The CDR3 loop reads CASSSGQGGGYTF. The CDR3 DNA sequence: TGTGCCAGCAGCTCGGGACAGGGGGGAGGCTACACCTTC.

The V call is TRBV5-1, the J call TRBJ1-2; D is unresolved. The CDR3 is 17 amino acids. Per the germline V gene, CDR1 is SGHRS and CDR2 is YFSETQ. V was pared by 1 base and J by 1 base, with 17 bases between. CDR3 DNA: TGCGCCAGCAGCTTGACCCTCTCGGTGGGAGATAACTATGGCTACACCTTC. Its protein is CASSLTLSVGDNYGYTF.

The chain has TRBV15 and TRBJ2-7; 7 positions match TRBD2. CDR3 length: 13 amino acids. Germline lookup yields CDR1 LNHNV and CDR2 YYDKDF (reference sequence). After removal of 5 bases from V and 4 bases from J, the junction contained 5 bases not matched to a gene. The CDR3 region is CATSERDGYEQYF. As DNA, the CDR3 is TGTGCCACCAGCGAGCGGGACGGTTACGAGCAGTACTTC.

The chain carries TRBV28 and TRBJ1-2; perhaps TRBD1 as D (5 bases). With 5 bases removed from V and 5 bases from J, the gap between germline ends came to 9 bases. Germline CDR1 reads MDHEN; CDR2 reads SYDVKM. This CDR3 has 12 residues. This chain's CDR3 is CASSLRQYGYTF. The CDR3, as DNA: TGTGCCAGCAGTCTTCGACAGTATGGCTACACCTTC.

V and J are TRBV7-8 and TRBJ2-1, with D possibly TRBD2 on 5 matching bases. V was clipped by 3 bases and J by 7 bases, with 10 bases between them. The CDR3 sequence is 13 residues long. The germline gives CDR1 SGHVS, CDR2 FQNEAQ. Here the CDR3 reads CASSLARGNEQFF. The CDR3 DNA reads as TGTGCCAGCAGCTTGGCACGGGGTAATGAGCAGTTCTTC. Full variable domain (outside the CDR3, taken from reference TRBV7-8 and TRBJ2-1): GAGVSQSPRYKVAKRGQDVALRCDPISGHVSLFWYQQALGQGPEFLTYFQNEAQLDKSGLPSDRFFAERPEGSVSTLKIQRTQQEDSAVYLCASSLARGNEQFFGPGTRLTVL.

The chain carries TRBV9 and TRBJ1-3; D not certain. CDR3 length: 14 amino acids. Germline-derived CDR1 and CDR2 are SGDLS and YYNGEE. V was pared by 0 bases and J by 2 bases, with 6 bases between. The CDR3, as DNA: TGTGCCAGCAGCGTAGGCACAACTGGAAACACCATATATTTT. Residues: CASSVGTTGNTIYF.

The CDR3, as DNA: TGTGCCAGCAGCCAAGATAGGGGGCCCACCGGGGAGCTGTTTTTT. This gives the protein CASSQDRGPTGELFF. The rearrangement links TRBV4-2 to TRBJ2-2; 7 bases are shared with TRBD1. CDR1 and CDR2 (germline): LGHNA, YNFKEQ. The length of the CDR3 is 15 residues. Trimming removed 0 bases from V and 4 bases from J; junction bases left unmatched: 2.

The V call is TRBV18, the J call TRBJ2-7, with 8 nucleotides matching TRBD1. CDR1 is KGHSH and CDR2 is LQKENI in the germline V gene. Germline trimming cut 4 bases from V and 6 bases from J; bases unmatched to any gene: 8. CDR3 length: 14 amino acids. The CDR3 here is CASSQGQGNSEQYF. The DNA of the CDR3 is TGTGCCAGCTCACAAGGACAGGGTAATAGCGAGCAGTACTTC.

The J gene is TRBJ1-6, the V gene TRBV9, with a possible D match to TRBD1 (6 bases). Per germline, CDR1 SGDLS and CDR2 YYNGEE. V lost 2 bases, J lost 8 bases, and 14 bases lay in between. This CDR3 has 15 amino acids. The CDR3 nucleotides are TGTGCCAGCAGCGTCACCGGGGGCAGCGATTCACCCCTCCACTTT. It codes for CASSVTGGSDSPLHF.

The chain is built from TRBV27 and TRBJ2-5; D is unclear. This CDR3 spans 11 amino acids. CDR1 is MNHEY and CDR2 is SMNVEV in the germline V gene (reference sequence). With 3 bases removed from V and 3 bases from J, the gap between germline ends came to 2 bases. CDR3 sequence reads: CASSFEETQYF. In nucleotides, the CDR3 is TGTGCCAGCAGTTTCGAAGAGACCCAGTACTTC.

In this sample, this clone turned up once. The V and J genes are TRBV7-2 and TRBJ1-2; D is possibly TRBD1 (6 bases). The length of the CDR3 is 14 residues. Looked up from germline, CDR1 is SGHTA and CDR2 is FQGNSA. V was clipped by 1 base and J by 7 bases, with 13 bases between them. CDR3 sequence reads: CASSLEGGAGGYTF. The CDR3, as DNA: TGTGCCAGCAGCTTAGAGGGGGGGGCTGGTGGCTACACCTTC.

The gene calls are TRBV4-2 and TRBJ1-5; D unresolved. This CDR3 region has 13 residues. Germline CDR1 LGHNA, CDR2 YNFKEQ. The V and J ends lost 2 bases and 5 bases respectively, with 7 bases between them. The CDR3 DNA is TGTGCCAGCAGCCAATATGTGGATCAGCCCCAGCATTTT. Translation: CASSQYVDQPQHF.

This chain joins TRBV6-2 or TRBV6-3 and TRBJ2-4; 12 bases map to TRBD2. Trimming took 5 bases from V and 0 from J; bases not matched to a gene: 5. Germline V gives CDR1 MNHEY, CDR2 SVGEGT. There are 17 residues in the CDR3. The CDR3: CASSHGLAGLAKNIQYF. The CDR3 DNA reads TGTGCCAGCAGTCACGGACTAGCGGGGCTAGCCAAAAACATTCAGTACTTC.

V is TRBV5-6 and J is TRBJ1-6; D remains unclear. There are 12 residues in the CDR3. Germline V gene lookup returns CDR1 SGHDT and CDR2 YYEEEE. V lost 5 bases, J lost 9 bases, and 9 bases lay in between. The CDR3 spells CASRTGSSPLHF. Here the CDR3 DNA reads TGTGCCAGCAGAACTGGGAGTTCACCCCTCCACTTT. The variable domain in full, completed from reference TRBV5-6 and TRBJ1-6, reads DAGVTQSPTHLIKTRGQQVTLRCSPKSGHDTVSWYQQALGQGPQFIFQYYEEEERQRGNFPDRFSGHQFPNYSSELNVNALLLGDSALYLCASRTGSSPLHFGNGTRLTVT.

This chain links TRBV4-3 with TRBJ2-2; 7 bases are a match to TRBD1. Germline CDR1 and CDR2: LGHNA and YSLEER. The CDR3 length is 14 residues. The ends lost 2 bases at V and 6 bases at J; junction bases unmatched: 3. CDR3 in amino acids: CASSQPDRAGELFF. The DNA of the CDR3 is TGCGCCAGCAGCCAACCCGACAGGGCCGGGGAGCTGTTTTTT.

This chain links TRBV7-3 with TRBJ1-2; D gene ambiguous. The CDR3 is 13 amino acids. Trimming shortened V by 1 base and J by 6 bases, and 9 bases separated the two germline ends. The germline V gene encodes CDR1 SGHTA and CDR2 FQGTGA. The DNA for the CDR3 is TGTGCCAGCAGCTTAAGTTCTGGCGATGGCTACACCTTC. This encodes CASSLSSGDGYTF. The full variable domain, with the rest looked up from reference TRBV7-3 and TRBJ1-2, is GAGVSQTPSNKVTEKGKYVELRCDPISGHTALYWYRQSLGQGPEFLIYFQGTGAADDSGLPNDRFFAVRPEGSVSTLKIQRTERGDSAVYLCASSLSSGDGYTFGSGTRLTVV.

The rearrangement joins TRBV3-1 (or the pseudogene TRBV3-2) to TRBJ2-1; D call uncertain. The CDR3 has 16 residues. Germline CDR1 and CDR2: LGHDT and YNNKEL (reference sequence). V lost 1 base to trimming and J lost 0 bases, with 10 bases between them. The DNA for the CDR3 is TGTGCCAGCAGCCAAGGTCTACTAATCTCCTACAATGAGCAGTTCTTC. It translates to CASSQGLLISYNEQFF.

This clone occurred once. This chain joins TRBV7-2 and TRBJ2-1; TRBD1 matches 8 bases. Germline V gives CDR1 SGHTA, CDR2 FQGNSA. The V and J ends lost 1 base and 3 bases, in that order; junction bases with no gene match: 2. The CDR3 extends over 15 amino acids. The DNA of the CDR3 is TGTGCCAGCAGCTTAGGGACAGGGCACTACAATGAGCAGTTCTTC. This encodes CASSLGTGHYNEQFF.

J is TRBJ1-5 and V is TRBV10-2, with TRBD1 identical over 10 bases. Germline CDR1 and CDR2: WSHSY and SAAADI. The ends lost 5 bases at V and 7 bases at J; junction bases unmatched: 8. The CDR3 covers 15 residues. Written as DNA, the CDR3 is TGCGCCAGCAGTTCACGGGACAGGGGATGGCAGCCCCAGCATTTT. It encodes CASSSRDRGWQPQHF.